This T cell receptor beta chain was sequenced in a study of T cells after yellow fever vaccination. This CDR3 region has 17 residues. Trimming at V came to 4 bases and at J to 0 bases, leaving 10 bases not matched to a gene. CDR1 and CDR2 from the germline V gene are MNHEY and SVGEGT. The sample holds many counts of this clonotype. TCRdb re-derived calls from the 5' RACE reads in MiXCR, one entry per CDR3 protein. The table lists 5,500 to 7,000 distinct CDR3 sequences, 6.5% of them singletons, with under 75% in the top ten. This receptor was identified in a young man who received the YFV17D yellow fever vaccine. The source was PBMCs, either bulk or a sorted T-cell subset (CD4+, CD8+, memory, or dextramer-sorted; not recorded which), collected more than 14 days after the first yellow fever vaccination. The V gene is TRBV6-2 or TRBV6-3, the J gene TRBJ2-7, with 9 nucleotides matching TRBD1. CDR3 protein: CASSSPGQGYSSYEQYF. The CDR3 DNA is TGTGCCAGCAGTTCGCCGGGACAGGGCTACAGCTCCTACGAGCAGTACTTC.